Below are 17 T cell receptor beta chains sequenced from a single sample in a study of T-cell memory formation after mild COVID-19. TCRdb passed the 5' RACE reads through MiXCR, listing each CDR3 protein once. The table shows about 360,000 distinct CDR3 sequences, with approximately 15% occurring only once. Sample: PBMCs or a T cell subset sorted from them (not recorded which). The receptors were sampled from a man between 18 and 29 years old who had mild COVID-19 (a few samples of this study predate the infection). Cell type and time point are not known.

The V call is TRBV29-1, the J call TRBJ2-3; a weak D match, TRBD1 (5 bases). The CDR3 sequence is 12 residues long. CDR1 and CDR2 from the germline V gene are SQVTM and ANQGSEA. V dropped 6 bases and J dropped 6 bases, with 13 bases sitting between them. CDR3 residues: CSVWGLEDTQYF. In DNA, the CDR3 is TGCAGCGTCTGGGGCCTGGAGGATACGCAGTATTTT.

This chain joins TRBV6-5 and TRBJ1-1; D is unresolved. V dropped 5 bases and J dropped 0 bases, with 10 bases sitting between them. Germline V gives CDR1 MNHEY, CDR2 SVGAGI. The CDR3 has 14 amino acids. CDR3 sequence (DNA): TGTGCCAGCAGTACCACTCAGGTGAACACTGAAGCTTTCTTT. Its protein product is CASSTTQVNTEAFF.

The chain links TRBV3-1 to TRBJ2-7, with D maybe TRBD2 (6 bases). This CDR3 is 14 amino acids long. Germline CDR1 is LGHDT and CDR2 is YNNKEL (reference sequence). Trimming left V 1 base short and J 2 bases short, with 9 bases between. The CDR3 DNA reads TGTGCCAGCAGCCAAGGGGTAGCGGCCTACGAGCAGTACGTC. It translates to CASSQGVAAYEQYV.

This clonotype was recorded at least ten times. The J gene is TRBJ2-5, the V gene TRBV11-2; TRBD1 matches at 10 bases. The CDR3 extends over 16 amino acids. Looked up from germline, CDR1 is SGHAT and CDR2 is FQNNGV. V shed 5 bases, J shed 5 bases, and the junction held 11 bases outside the gene matches. The chain's CDR3 is CASSPFGGQGTETQYF. The CDR3 DNA follows: TGTGCCAGCAGCCCCTTCGGGGGACAGGGGACCGAGACCCAGTACTTC.

This clonotype was recorded a few times. This rearrangement joins TRBV20-1 to TRBJ1-2, with 7 bases lining up with TRBD1. V lost 0 bases and J lost 7; bases outside the gene matches: 8. This CDR3 contains 14 residues. Germline-derived CDR1 and CDR2 are DFQATT and SNEGSKA (reference sequence). CDR3 nucleotide sequence: TGCAGTGCTAGAGATCCTGGGACAGCGGGTGGCTACACCTTC. Translating it yields CSARDPGTAGGYTF.

This clonotype has a count of ten or more. The chain has TRBV7-8 and TRBJ1-1, with D perhaps TRBD1 (6 bases). The germline gives CDR1 SGHVS, CDR2 FQNEAQ. V was clipped by 5 bases and J by 6 bases, with 19 bases between them. This CDR3 has 15 amino acids. CDR3 coding DNA: TGTGCCAGCAGCCCTAGGGAGGGGGGCGAAGCTGAAGCTTTCTTT. Residues: CASSPREGGEAEAFF.

This clonotype occurred a few times. The J gene is TRBJ1-1, the V gene TRBV5-6; a possible D gene is TRBD1 (6 bases). In germline, CDR1 is SGHDT, CDR2 YYEEEE. Trimming cost V 5 bases and J 1 base, with 21 bases left between them. The CDR3 runs 17 residues. CDR3 sequence reads: CASRRGQTQNWNTEAFF. CDR3 nucleotide sequence: TGTGCCAGCAGACGCGGACAGACCCAAAATTGGAACACTGAAGCTTTCTTT.

The chain is built from TRBV15 and TRBJ1-1; D remains ambiguous. The length of the CDR3 is 12 residues. Looked up from germline, CDR1 is LNHNV and CDR2 is YYDKDF (reference sequence). Between the trimmed V and J ends, which lost 3 bases and 4 bases, there was a span of 6 bases. CDR3 DNA sequence: TGTGCCACCAGCAGGGGATCCACTGAAGCTTTCTTT. Translated, it gives CATSRGSTEAFF.

V usage is TRBV7-2 and J usage is TRBJ2-3; 10 bases are a match to TRBD2. This CDR3 is built from 15 residues. Germline V gives CDR1 SGHTA, CDR2 FQGNSA. J lost 6 bases, V lost 0 bases, and 3 bases had no gene match. For the CDR3, the DNA is TGTGCCAGCAGCTTAGCCCTAGCGGGGGTGGATACGCAGTATTTT. The encoded protein is CASSLALAGVDTQYF. Looking up the rest from reference TRBV7-2 and TRBJ2-3 gives the full variable domain: GAGVSQSPSNKVTEKGKDVELRCDPISGHTALYWYRQSLGQGLEFLIYFQGNSAPDKSGLPSDRFSAERTGGSVSTLTIQRTQQEDSAVYLCASSLALAGVDTQYFGPGTRLTVL.

This clonotype was counted a few times. The rearrangement links TRBV4-1 to TRBJ1-2, with D possibly TRBD1 on 5 matching bases. Germline V gives CDR1 MGHRA, CDR2 YSYEKL. The CDR3 runs to 14 residues. V was shortened by 2 bases and J by 3 bases, with 10 bases between the two germline ends. CDR3 in amino acids: CASSQPTGDYGYTF. In DNA form, the CDR3 reads TGCGCCAGCAGCCAACCTACAGGAGACTATGGCTACACCTTC.

The chain links TRBV15 to TRBJ1-1; D is unresolved. Germline values: CDR1 LNHNV, CDR2 YYDKDF (reference sequence). Trimming cost V 2 bases and J 3 bases, with 16 bases left between them. The CDR3 spans 16 residues. The DNA for the CDR3 is TGTGCCACCAGCAGATCGGTGGGGAATTCGGACACTGAAGCTTTCTTT. Residues: CATSRSVGNSDTEAFF.

Only a few counts were recorded for this clonotype. The chain links TRBV5-1 to TRBJ2-7; D is unclear. Germline V gene sequence: CDR1 SGHRS, CDR2 YFSETQ. The ends were cut back, 5 bases at V and 0 bases at J, with 9 bases in the middle. The CDR3 covers 13 residues. This CDR3 is CASRKSSSYEQYF. CDR3 sequence (DNA): TGCGCCAGCAGAAAGTCCAGCTCCTACGAGCAGTACTTC.

The table lists this clonotype with many counts. The genes are TRBV12-3 or TRBV12-4 and TRBJ2-7; D unclear. The length of the CDR3 is 13 residues. Trimming pared 3 bases from V and 7 bases from J, leaving 13 bases between. CDR3 in amino acids: CASSLTRFGEQYF. Here the CDR3 DNA reads TGTGCCAGCAGTTTGACAAGATTCGGGGAGCAGTACTTC.

With respect to this clonotype: Sequence at one end of the junction differs from germline and may be a read error. This rearrangement joins TRBV5-1 to TRBJ1-2, with D unresolved. The germline V gene encodes CDR1 SGHRS and CDR2 YFSETQ. This CDR3 has 16 amino acids. CDR3 in amino acids: CASSLTATTTNYGYTF. CDR3 coding DNA: TGCGCCAGCAGCTTGACAGCTACGACTACTAATTATGGCTACACCTTC.

The rearrangement uses TRBV12-3 or TRBV12-4 and TRBJ1-6; weak D call: TRBD1 (6 bases). The CDR3 is made up of 15 amino acids. Trimming stripped 3 bases from V and 7 bases from J, with 13 bases between. The CDR3 protein is CASSLEGGGNSPLHF. As DNA, the CDR3 is TGTGCCAGCAGTTTGGAAGGGGGAGGAAATTCACCCCTCCACTTT.

This clonotype was counted a few times. The chain joins TRBV11-2 to TRBJ2-2, with TRBD1 matching over 8 bases. V was pared by 5 bases and J by 0 bases, with 8 bases of the junction left unmatched. Germline-derived CDR1 and CDR2 are SGHAT and FQNNGV. This CDR3 has 17 residues. For the CDR3, the DNA is TGTGCCAGCAGCCACGATACGACAGGGGCGAACACCGGGGAGCTGTTTTTT. This codes for CASSHDTTGANTGELFF. Full variable domain (rest looked up from reference TRBV11-2 and TRBJ2-2): EAGVAQSPRYKIIEKRQSVAFWCNPISGHATLYWYQQILGQGPKLLIQFQNNGVVDDSQLPKDRFSAERLKGVDSTLKIQPAKLEDSAVYLCASSHDTTGANTGELFFGEGSRLTVL.

This clonotype was recorded many times. This rearrangement joins TRBV14 to TRBJ2-1; D is undetermined. CDR1 SGHDN and CDR2 FVKESK come from the germline V gene. Trimming took 1 base from V and 8 from J, leaving 15 bases between them. The CDR3 is made up of 15 amino acids. The CDR3 coding sequence is TGTGCCAGCAGCCAAGGGGCCGTGGATTGGGATGAGCAGTTCTTC. Translation gives CASSQGAVDWDEQFF.